This TCR beta chain was sequenced in a study of T cells after yellow fever vaccination. The authors made TCR cDNA by 5'RACE template switching, adding a universal primer site and UMIs. TCRdb independently ran MiXCR on the 5' RACE reads; one entry per CDR3 protein. The sample gives hundreds of thousands of distinct CDR3 sequences, about 12% of which show up once; about 15% is in the top ten. General study findings and limits: A secondary response was less intense yet reached its peak sooner, at day 5 versus 15. Clonotypes found in both CD4 and CD8 compartments made up a small share. The booster response re-showed most primary clones: around 97% CD4, almost 90% CD8.

A few counts support this clonotype. Its antigen remains unknown. The germline V and J ends were trimmed by 10 bases and 2 bases, with 19 bases remaining between them. There are 15 residues in the CDR3. From germline, CDR1 is SEHNR and CDR2 FQNEAQ (reference sequence). This clonotype was sampled from a man aged 25 to 40 who received the YFV17D yellow fever vaccine. The rearrangement uses TRBV7-9 and TRBJ2-3; TRBD1 is a possible D gene (5 bases). The sample in question was PBMCs, obtained on the day of the yellow fever booster vaccination. This CDR3 is CAIPRAGSVTDTQYF. The CDR3 DNA reads TGTGCCATCCCCCGAGCAGGGTCCGTCACAGATACGCAGTATTTT.